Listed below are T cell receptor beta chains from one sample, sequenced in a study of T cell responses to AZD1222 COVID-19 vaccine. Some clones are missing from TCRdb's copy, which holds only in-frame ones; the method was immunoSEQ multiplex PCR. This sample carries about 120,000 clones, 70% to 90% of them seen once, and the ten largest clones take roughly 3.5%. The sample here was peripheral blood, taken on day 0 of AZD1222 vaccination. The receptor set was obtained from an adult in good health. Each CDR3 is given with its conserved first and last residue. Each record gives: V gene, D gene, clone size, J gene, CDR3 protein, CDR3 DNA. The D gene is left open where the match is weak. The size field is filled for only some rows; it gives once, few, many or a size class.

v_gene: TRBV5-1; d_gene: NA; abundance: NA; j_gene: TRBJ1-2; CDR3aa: CASSFDSRGVGYTF; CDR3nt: TGCGCCAGCAGCTTCGATAGCAGGGGCGTAGGCTACACCTTC
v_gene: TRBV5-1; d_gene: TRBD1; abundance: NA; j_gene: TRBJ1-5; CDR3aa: CASSLETGVNQPQHF; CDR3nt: TGCGCCAGCAGCTTGGAGACAGGGGTTAATCAGCCCCAGCATTTT
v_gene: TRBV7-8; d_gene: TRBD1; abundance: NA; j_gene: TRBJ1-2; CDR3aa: CASRDRFNNYGYTF; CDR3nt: TGTGCCAGCAGGGACAGGTTCAATAACTATGGCTACACCTTC
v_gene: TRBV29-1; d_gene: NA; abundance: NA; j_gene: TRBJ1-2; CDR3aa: CSVEWARGAGYGYTF; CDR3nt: TGCAGCGTTGAATGGGCGCGGGGCGCGGGCTATGGCTACACCTTC
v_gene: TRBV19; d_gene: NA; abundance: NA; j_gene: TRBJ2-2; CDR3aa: CASTRRGNTGELFF; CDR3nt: TGTGCCAGTACCCGGAGGGGGAACACCGGGGAGCTGTTTTTT
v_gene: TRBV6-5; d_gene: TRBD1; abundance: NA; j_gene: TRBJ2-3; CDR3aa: CASSYIGQGTDTQYF; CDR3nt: TGTGCCAGCAGTTACATTGGACAGGGGACAGATACGCAGTATTTT
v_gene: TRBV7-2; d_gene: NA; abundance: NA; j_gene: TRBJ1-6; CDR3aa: CASSLGAGVNSPLHF; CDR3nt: TGTGCCAGCAGCTTAGGGGCAGGGGTTAATTCACCCCTCCACTTT
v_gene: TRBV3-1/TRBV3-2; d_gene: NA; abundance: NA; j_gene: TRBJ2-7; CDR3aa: CASSQGPQAYEQYF; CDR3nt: TGTGCCAGCAGCCAAGGGCCGCAAGCCTACGAGCAGTACTTC
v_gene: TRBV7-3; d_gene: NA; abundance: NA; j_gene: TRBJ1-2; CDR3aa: CASSFSGQPGGYTF; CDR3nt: TGTGCCAGCAGCTTCTCCGGACAGCCCGGGGGCTACACCTTC
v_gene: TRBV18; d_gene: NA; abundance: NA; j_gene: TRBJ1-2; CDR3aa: CASSPRGGATNYGYTF; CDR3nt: TGTGCCAGCTCTCCAAGAGGGGGTGCGACTAACTATGGCTACACCTTC
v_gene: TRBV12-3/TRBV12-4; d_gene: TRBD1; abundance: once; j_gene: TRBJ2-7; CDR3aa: CASSDRGAGEQYF; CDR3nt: TGTGCCAGCAGTGACAGGGGAGCGGGCGAGCAGTACTTC
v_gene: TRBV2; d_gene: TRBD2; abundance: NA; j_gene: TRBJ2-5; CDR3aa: CASSVTSGQETQYF; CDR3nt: TGTGCCAGCAGTGTCACTAGCGGGCAAGAGACCCAGTACTTC
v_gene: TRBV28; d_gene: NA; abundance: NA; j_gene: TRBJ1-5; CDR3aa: CASGPYSNQPQHF; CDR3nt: TGTGCCAGCGGCCCCTATAGCAATCAGCCCCAGCATTTT
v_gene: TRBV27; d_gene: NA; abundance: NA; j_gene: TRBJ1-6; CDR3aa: CASSLLGYNSPLHF; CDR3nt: TGTGCCAGCAGTTTACTCGGGTATAATTCACCCCTCCACTTT
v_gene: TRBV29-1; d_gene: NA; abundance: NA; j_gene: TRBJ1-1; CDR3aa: CSVGGRRNTEAFF; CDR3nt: TGCAGCGTGGGGGGACGAAGGAACACTGAAGCTTTCTTT
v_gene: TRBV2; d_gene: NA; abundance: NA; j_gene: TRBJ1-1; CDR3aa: CASSSDRMNTEAFF; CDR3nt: TGTGCCAGCAGTTCAGACAGGATGAACACTGAAGCTTTCTTT
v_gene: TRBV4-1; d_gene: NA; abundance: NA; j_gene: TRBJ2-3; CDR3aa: CASSQARGEVTDTQYF; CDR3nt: TGCGCCAGCAGCCAAGCTCGCGGGGAGGTCACAGATACGCAGTATTTT
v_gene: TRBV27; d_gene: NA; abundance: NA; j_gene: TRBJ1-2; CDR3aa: CASSATGTVYGYTF; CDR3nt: TGTGCCAGCAGCGCAACAGGGACTGTCTATGGCTACACCTTC
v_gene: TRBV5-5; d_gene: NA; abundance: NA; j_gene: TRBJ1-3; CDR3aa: CASSPDPRTYTIYF; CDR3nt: TGTGCCAGCAGCCCCGACCCCCGTACTTACACCATATATTTT
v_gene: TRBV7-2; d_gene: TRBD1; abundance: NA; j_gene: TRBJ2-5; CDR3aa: CASSLGQGAKTQYF; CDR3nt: TGTGCCAGCAGCTTAGGCCAGGGGGCGAAGACCCAGTACTTC
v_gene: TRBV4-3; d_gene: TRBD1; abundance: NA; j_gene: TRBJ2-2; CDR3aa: CASSQDRLGTVYTGELFF; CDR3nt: TGCGCCAGCAGCCAAGATAGGTTGGGGACAGTATACACCGGGGAGCTGTTTTTT
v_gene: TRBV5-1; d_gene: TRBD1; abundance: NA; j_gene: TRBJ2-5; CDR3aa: CASSLADRAVAQYF; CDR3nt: TGCGCCAGCAGCTTGGCCGACAGGGCGGTAGCCCAGTACTTC
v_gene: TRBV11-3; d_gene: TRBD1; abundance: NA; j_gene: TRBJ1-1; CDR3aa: CASSYLLARQGEMNTEAFF; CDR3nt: TGTGCCAGCAGCTACCTGCTTGCTAGACAGGGAGAAATGAACACTGAAGCTTTCTTT
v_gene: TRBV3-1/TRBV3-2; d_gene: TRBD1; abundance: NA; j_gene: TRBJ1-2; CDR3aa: CASSLNNGQGADGYTF; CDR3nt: TGTGCCAGCAGCCTTAACAACGGACAGGGGGCAGATGGCTACACCTTC
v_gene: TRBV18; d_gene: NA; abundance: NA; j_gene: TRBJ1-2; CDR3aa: CASSPGQNYGYTF; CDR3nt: TGTGCCAGCTCACCAGGACAGAACTATGGCTACACCTTC
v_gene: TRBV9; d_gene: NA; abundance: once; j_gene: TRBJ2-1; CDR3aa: CASSVDPPGDQFF; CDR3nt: TGTGCCAGCAGCGTAGATCCCCCCGGCGATCAGTTCTTC